This T cell receptor beta chain was sequenced for a study of control samples from healthy donors and cancer patients. The length of the CDR3 is 16 residues. Trimming left V 0 bases short and J 0 bases short, with 10 bases between. Germline CDR1 and CDR2: SGHRS and YFSETQ. Sequencing was performed with immunoSEQ multiplex PCR; in TCRdb, only in-frame clones are kept and a portion is missing. Of about 180,000 clones in the sample, 90% were seen once. This clone was seen only a few times. Sequencing was carried out using blood. This clonotype was sampled from a woman in her forties or fifties in good health. The rearrangement joins TRBV5-1 to TRBJ1-3; perhaps TRBD1 as D (5 bases). DNA of the CDR3: TGCGCCAGCAGCTTGGGACAGTTGAGCTCTGGAAACACCATATATTTT. It specifies CASSLGQLSSGNTIYF.